This record covers a single TCR beta chain. Its antigen is currently unknown. Via MiXCR, TCRdb re-called the 5' RACE reads, giving one row per CDR3 protein. Seen here are hundreds of thousands of distinct CDR3 sequences, about 22% observed once, and the top ten hold around 7.7%. The source of the sample is a study of T-cell memory formation after mild COVID-19. Overall study: Largely donor-specific TCR clusters were found. The study, taken as a whole, reports: From day 15 to 85, contracting clones were balanced between CD4 and CD8, whereas later expanders leaned toward CD4+. The CD4+ clones that contracted clustered mainly within CM and EM, and the CD8+ clones concentrated in EMRA.

The CDR3 contains 16 residues. Per germline, CDR1 MNHEY and CDR2 SVGEGT. V gave up 5 bases and J gave up 4 bases; unmatched junction bases: 8. The sequence derives from an adult woman who had mild COVID-19 (a few samples of this study predate the infection). Cell type and time point are not known. The sequencing sample was made of PBMCs or a T cell subset sorted from them (not recorded which). V usage is TRBV6-2 or TRBV6-3 and J usage is TRBJ2-1; 10 bases line up with TRBD2. CDR3 sequence: CASSGRAGGPYNEQFF. DNA for the CDR3: TGTGCCAGCAGTGGACGAGCGGGAGGGCCTTACAATGAGCAGTTCTTC.